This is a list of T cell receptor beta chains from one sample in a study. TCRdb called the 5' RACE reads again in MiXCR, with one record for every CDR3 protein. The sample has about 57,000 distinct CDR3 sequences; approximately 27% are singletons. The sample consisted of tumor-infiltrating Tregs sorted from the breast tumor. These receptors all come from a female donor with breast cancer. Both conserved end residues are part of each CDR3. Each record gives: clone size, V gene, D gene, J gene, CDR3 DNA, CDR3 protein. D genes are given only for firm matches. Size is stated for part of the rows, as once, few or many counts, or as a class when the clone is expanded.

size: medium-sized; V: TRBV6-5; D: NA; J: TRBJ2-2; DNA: TGTGCCAGCAACACAAACCGGGACCTCAGAGGGGAGCTGTTTTTT; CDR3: CASNTNRDLRGELFF
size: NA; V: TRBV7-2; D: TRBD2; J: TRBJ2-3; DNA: TGTGCCAGCAGCTTAGGGCGACTAGCGGCAGATACGCAGTATTTT; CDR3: CASSLGRLAADTQYF
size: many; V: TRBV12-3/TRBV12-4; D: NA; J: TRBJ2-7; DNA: TGTGCCAGCAGTTACAGCTACGAGCAGTACTTC; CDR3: CASSYSYEQYF
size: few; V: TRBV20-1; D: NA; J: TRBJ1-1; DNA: TGCAGTGCTTTCAGGGATGGCACTGAAGCTTTCTTT; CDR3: CSAFRDGTEAFF
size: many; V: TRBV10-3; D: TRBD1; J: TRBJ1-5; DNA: TGTGCCACCGGGACAGGGGACCGCAATCAGCCCCAGCATTTT; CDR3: CATGTGDRNQPQHF
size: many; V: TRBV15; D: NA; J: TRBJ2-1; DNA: TGTGCCACCAGCGCCCAGGGCAGGGGCGGATTTGATGAGCAGTTCTTC; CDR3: CATSAQGRGGFDEQFF
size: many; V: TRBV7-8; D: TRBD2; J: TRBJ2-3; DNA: TGTGCCAGCAGCTTCATAACTAGCGATGTGGATACGCAGTATTTT; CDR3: CASSFITSDVDTQYF
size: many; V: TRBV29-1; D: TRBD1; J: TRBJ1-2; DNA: TGCAGCACAACGACAGGGACTGGCTACACCTTC; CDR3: CSTTTGTGYTF
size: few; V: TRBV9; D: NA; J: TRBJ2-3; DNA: TGTGCCAGCAGCGAGGCTATTCACACAGATACGCAGTATTTT; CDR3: CASSEAIHTDTQYF
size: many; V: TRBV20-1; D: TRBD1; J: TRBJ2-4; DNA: TGCAGTGCTAGAGCCCCAAAGACAGGGGGCGGGGACATTCAGTACTTC; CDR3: CSARAPKTGGGDIQYF
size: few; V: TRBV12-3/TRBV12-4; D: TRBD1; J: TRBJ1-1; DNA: TGTGCCAGCAGTACCCGACAGGGGTGGAGCACTGAAGCTTTCTTT; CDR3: CASSTRQGWSTEAFF
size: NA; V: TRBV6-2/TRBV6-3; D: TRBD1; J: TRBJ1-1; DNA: TGTGCCAGCACCGGGACAGGGGGCCGCATCAACACTGAAGCTTTCTTT; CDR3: CASTGTGGRINTEAFF
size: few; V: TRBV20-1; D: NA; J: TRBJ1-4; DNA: TGCAGTGCTAGGAAAGGGGGGACTAATGAAAAACTGTTTTTT; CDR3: CSARKGGTNEKLFF
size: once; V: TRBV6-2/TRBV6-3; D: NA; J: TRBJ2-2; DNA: TGTGCCAGCACCTTAATAGGGATCGTTAACACCGGGGAGCTGTTTTTT; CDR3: CASTLIGIVNTGELFF
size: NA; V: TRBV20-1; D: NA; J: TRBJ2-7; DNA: TGCAGTGCTCCCTTGGGTTCCAACGAGCAGTACTTC; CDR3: CSAPLGSNEQYF
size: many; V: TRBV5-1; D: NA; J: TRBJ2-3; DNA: TGCGCCAGCAGCCCCTCTGTAGCAGATACGCAGTATTTT; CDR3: CASSPSVADTQYF
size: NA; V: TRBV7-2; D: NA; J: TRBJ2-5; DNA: TGTGCCAGCAGCTTAGCCGCAGCTCTCCAGGAGACCCAGTACTTC; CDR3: CASSLAAALQETQYF
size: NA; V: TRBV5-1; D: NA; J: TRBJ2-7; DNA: TGCGCCAGCAGCTGGAGTCGGGACAACTCCTCCGAGCAGTACTTC; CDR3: CASSWSRDNSSEQYF
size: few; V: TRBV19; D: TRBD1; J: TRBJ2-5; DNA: TGTGCCAGTAGTATACGACAGGGGGCGAAGACCCAGTACTTC; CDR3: CASSIRQGAKTQYF
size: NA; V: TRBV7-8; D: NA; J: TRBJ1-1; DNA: TGTGCCAGCAGCTTAGGCATGGCAGCGAACACTGAAGCTTTCTTT; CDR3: CASSLGMAANTEAFF
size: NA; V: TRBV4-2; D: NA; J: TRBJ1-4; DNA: TGTGCCAGCAGCCAAGATCAGGGAACCGCACGGGATGAAAAACTGTTTTTT; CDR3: CASSQDQGTARDEKLFF
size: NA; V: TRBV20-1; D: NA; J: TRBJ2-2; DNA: TGCAGTGCGCCCGAACGGAACACCGGGGTGCTGTTTTTT; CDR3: CSAPERNTGVLFF
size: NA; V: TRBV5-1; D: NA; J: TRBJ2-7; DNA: TGCGCCAGCAGCCCAGGGAGCTCCTACGAGCAGTACTTC; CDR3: CASSPGSSYEQYF
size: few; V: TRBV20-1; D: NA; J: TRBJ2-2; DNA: TGCAGCGCATCCCCCTTTGTCGGGGGAAACACCGGGGAGCTGTTTTTT; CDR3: CSASPFVGGNTGELFF
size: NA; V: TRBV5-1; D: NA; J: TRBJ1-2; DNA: TGCGCCAGCAGACAGGCAACAACCACCTATGGCTACACCTTC; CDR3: CASRQATTTYGYTF
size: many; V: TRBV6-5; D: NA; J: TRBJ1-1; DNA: TGTGCCAGCAGTTACTCTAGGGGCCTCATGAACACTGAAGCTTTCTTT; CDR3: CASSYSRGLMNTEAFF
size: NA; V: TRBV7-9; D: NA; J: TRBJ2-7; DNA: TGTGCCAGCAGCTTAGATTACGGCTACGAGCAGTACTTC; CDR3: CASSLDYGYEQYF
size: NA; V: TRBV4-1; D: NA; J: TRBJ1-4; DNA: TGCGCCAGCAGCCAGCCACCCACGAGGGCAACTAATGAAAAACTGTTTTTT; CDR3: CASSQPPTRATNEKLFF
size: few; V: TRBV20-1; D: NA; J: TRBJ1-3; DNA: TGCAGTGCTAGAGATCTGACAGCTGGAAACACCATATATTTT; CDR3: CSARDLTAGNTIYF
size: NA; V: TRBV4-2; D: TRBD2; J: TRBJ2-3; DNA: TGTGCCAGCAGCAACCAGGGGACTAGCAGACTCACAGATACGCAGTATTTT; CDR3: CASSNQGTSRLTDTQYF
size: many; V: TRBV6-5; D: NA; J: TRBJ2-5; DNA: TGTGCCAGCAGTTACTCGTCGTCGGCGGGAAGTTCAGAGACCCAGTACTTC; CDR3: CASSYSSSAGSSETQYF
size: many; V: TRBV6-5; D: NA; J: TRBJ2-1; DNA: TGTGCCACTAGACAGGCCTACAATGAGCAGTTCTTC; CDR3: CATRQAYNEQFF
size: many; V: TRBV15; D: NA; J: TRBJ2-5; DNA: TGTGCCACCAGCGGGGACGTAAGACAAGAGACCCAGTACTTC; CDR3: CATSGDVRQETQYF
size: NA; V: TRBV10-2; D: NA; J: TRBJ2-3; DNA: TGCGCCAGCATGACGTTCAATACGCAGTATTTT; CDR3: CASMTFNTQYF
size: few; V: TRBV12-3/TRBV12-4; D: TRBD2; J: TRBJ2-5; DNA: TGTGCCAGCAGTTTCCCCGCGGGAGACGGGCAAGAGACCCAGTACTTC; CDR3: CASSFPAGDGQETQYF
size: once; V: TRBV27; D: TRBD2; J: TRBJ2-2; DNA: TGTGCCAGCAGAGACGGGGGGGAGGACACCGGGGAGCTGTTTTTT; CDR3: CASRDGGEDTGELFF
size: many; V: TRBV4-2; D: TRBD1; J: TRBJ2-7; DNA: TGTGCCAGCAGCCGGACAGGGGGGGGCTACGAGCAGTACTTC; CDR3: CASSRTGGGYEQYF
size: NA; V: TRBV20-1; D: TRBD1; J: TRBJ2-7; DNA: TGCAGTGCTAGAGCACAGGGGGCGCAGAACGAGCAGTACTTC; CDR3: CSARAQGAQNEQYF
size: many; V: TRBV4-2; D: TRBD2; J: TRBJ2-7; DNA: TGTGCCAGCAGCCAAGGCCCCTCAAGCGGGGGGGCTTACGAGCAGTACTTC; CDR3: CASSQGPSSGGAYEQYF
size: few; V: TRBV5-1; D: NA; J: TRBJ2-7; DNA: TGCGCCAGCAGCTTGATGCCCCACGAGCAGTACTTC; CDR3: CASSLMPHEQYF
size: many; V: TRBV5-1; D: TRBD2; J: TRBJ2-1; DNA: TGCGCCAGCAGCTCCCATGGGGCGGGAGAAGGCAATGAGCAGTTCTTC; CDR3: CASSSHGAGEGNEQFF
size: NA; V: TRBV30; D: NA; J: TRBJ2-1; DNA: TGTGCCTGGAAGCGAATAGGCTACAATGAGCAGTTCTTC; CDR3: CAWKRIGYNEQFF
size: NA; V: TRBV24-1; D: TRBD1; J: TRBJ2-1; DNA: TGTGCCACCAGTGATTCTGGCAGGGGGCCAGTCAATGAGCAGTTCTTC; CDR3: CATSDSGRGPVNEQFF
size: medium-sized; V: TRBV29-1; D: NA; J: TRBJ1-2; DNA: TGCAGCGTTGAAACGTCTCCAGGCAGACCTAACTATGGCTACACCTTC; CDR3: CSVETSPGRPNYGYTF
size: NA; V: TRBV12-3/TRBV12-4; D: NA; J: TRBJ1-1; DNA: TGTGCCAGCAGTTTATTGGAGAACACTGAAGCTTTCTTT; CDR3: CASSLLENTEAFF
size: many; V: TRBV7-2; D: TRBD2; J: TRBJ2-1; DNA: TGTGCCAGCAGCGGACTAGCGGGGGGGCCTGGTGAGCAGTTCTTC; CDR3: CASSGLAGGPGEQFF
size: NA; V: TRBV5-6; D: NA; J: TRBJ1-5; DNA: TGTGCCAGCATTAAGGACACTGACCATCAGCCCCAGCATTTT; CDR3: CASIKDTDHQPQHF
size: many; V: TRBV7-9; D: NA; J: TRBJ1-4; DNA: TGTGCCAGCAGCTCCGGGGGGCAGGGGGAAAAACTGTTTTTT; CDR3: CASSSGGQGEKLFF
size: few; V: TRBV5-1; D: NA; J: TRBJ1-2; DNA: TGCGCCAGCAGCTTGACGGTGACAGGTGGGAGCTATGGCTACACCTTC; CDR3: CASSLTVTGGSYGYTF
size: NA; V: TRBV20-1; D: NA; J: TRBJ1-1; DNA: TGCAGTGCTAGGAGGGTGAACACTGAAGCTTTCTTT; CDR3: CSARRVNTEAFF
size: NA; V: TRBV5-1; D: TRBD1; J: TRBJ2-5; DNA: TGCGCCAGCAGCTTGGCCGGGACAGGAAAAGAGACCCAGTACTTC; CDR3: CASSLAGTGKETQYF